Listed below are T cell receptor beta chains from one sample, sequenced in a study of high-grade serous ovarian cancer treatment subgroups. Sequencing was performed with immunoSEQ multiplex PCR; in TCRdb, only in-frame clones are kept and a portion is missing. The table includes roughly 12,000 clones, under 85% detected once. Specimen: tumor tissue. The receptors stem from a human donor with high-grade serous ovarian cancer. CDR3s include the opening cysteine and the closing phenylalanine or tryptophan. Fields, in order: D gene, J gene, V gene, clone size, CDR3 DNA, CDR3 protein. D genes are given only for firm matches. Not all rows give a size; the values are once, few, many and, for expanded clones, a class.

D: -; J: TRBJ1-4; V: TRBV6-5; size: -; DNA: TGTGCCAGCAGTCGATCAGGATATAATGAAAAACTGTTTTTT; CDR3: CASSRSGYNEKLFF
D: -; J: TRBJ1-2; V: TRBV19; size: -; DNA: TGTGCCAGCACCACCCGGGGAGGGTTTGGCTACACCTTC; CDR3: CASTTRGGFGYTF
D: -; J: TRBJ2-7; V: TRBV6-5; size: -; DNA: TGTGCCAGCAGTTACTCGGGCAGCCACGAGCAGTACTTC; CDR3: CASSYSGSHEQYF
D: -; J: TRBJ2-1; V: TRBV5-4; size: -; DNA: TGTGCCAGCAGCTTGGATCTCCGGGGTGAGCAGTTCTTC; CDR3: CASSLDLRGEQFF
D: -; J: TRBJ2-2; V: TRBV7-8; size: -; DNA: TGTGCCAGCAGCTTATACCAGGGGACGGCCGGGGAGCTGTTTTTT; CDR3: CASSLYQGTAGELFF
D: -; J: TRBJ2-2; V: TRBV11-2; size: -; DNA: TGTGCCAGCAGCTTCGAGGTCACCGGGGAGCTGTTTTTT; CDR3: CASSFEVTGELFF
D: -; J: TRBJ2-7; V: TRBV18; size: -; DNA: TGTGCCAGCTCACCCGGCCCAGAGAGGTCCTCCTACGAGCAGTACTTC; CDR3: CASSPGPERSSYEQYF
D: -; J: TRBJ2-7; V: TRBV10-1; size: few; DNA: TGCGCCAGCAGTGGTTTCGGAACCTACGAGCAGTACTTC; CDR3: CASSGFGTYEQYF
D: TRBD1; J: TRBJ2-3; V: TRBV6-6; size: -; DNA: TGTGCCAGCAAAAACTCAGGGGGTCGCACAGATACGCAGTATTTT; CDR3: CASKNSGGRTDTQYF
D: -; J: TRBJ2-7; V: TRBV5-1; size: -; DNA: TGCGCCAGCAGCTTGGACGGCAGGGGGGACTCAGAGCAGTACTTC; CDR3: CASSLDGRGDSEQYF
D: -; J: TRBJ2-6; V: TRBV11-2; size: -; DNA: TGTGCCAGCAGCCCCCGTGGGGCGAGCTCTGGGGCCAACGTCCTGACTTTC; CDR3: CASSPRGASSGANVLTF
D: TRBD2; J: TRBJ2-1; V: TRBV10-1; size: -; DNA: TGCGCCAGCAGTGAGCGGCTGGTATTCGGACTAGCGGGAAAGAATGAGCAGTTCTTC; CDR3: CASSERLVFGLAGKNEQFF
D: -; J: TRBJ2-1; V: TRBV27; size: -; DNA: TGTGCCAGCAGTTTAGTGGGGGAACACGAGCAGTTCTTC; CDR3: CASSLVGEHEQFF
D: TRBD1; J: TRBJ1-1; V: TRBV9; size: -; DNA: TGTGCCAGCAGCGAACAGGGGGGGCCCATGAACACTGAAGCTTTCTTT; CDR3: CASSEQGGPMNTEAFF
D: -; J: TRBJ1-2; V: TRBV28; size: -; DNA: TGTGCCAGCAGTTTATACGGGGGCAATGGCTACACCTTC; CDR3: CASSLYGGNGYTF
D: -; J: TRBJ2-5; V: TRBV7-3; size: -; DNA: TGTGCCAGCAGCTTAATTGGGGGACTCCAAGAGACCCAGTACTTC; CDR3: CASSLIGGLQETQYF
D: -; J: TRBJ2-5; V: TRBV20-1; size: once; DNA: TGCAGTTTAAGTATACAAGAGACCCAGTACTTC; CDR3: CSLSIQETQYF
D: -; J: TRBJ2-7; V: TRBV7-2; size: -; DNA: TGTGCCAGCAAACGAGACAGGAGGGTTTACGAGCAGTACTTC; CDR3: CASKRDRRVYEQYF
D: TRBD1; J: TRBJ2-7; V: TRBV19; size: -; DNA: TGTGCCAGTAGTGTCGGACAGGCCCCCTACGAGCAGTACTTC; CDR3: CASSVGQAPYEQYF
D: -; J: TRBJ2-3; V: TRBV10-3; size: -; DNA: TGTGCCATCAGTGAGTCGAAAGGCGGGAGCACAGATACGCAGTATTTT; CDR3: CAISESKGGSTDTQYF
D: -; J: TRBJ1-5; V: TRBV27; size: -; DNA: TGTGCCAGCAGTAAAGGACAGACGTATAGCAATCAGCCCCAGCATTTT; CDR3: CASSKGQTYSNQPQHF
D: -; J: TRBJ2-2; V: TRBV21-1; size: -; DNA: TGTGCCACCCCCGGGACTAGCGGGAGCGGCGGGGAGCTGTTTTTT; CDR3: CATPGTSGSGGELFF
D: TRBD1; J: TRBJ2-7; V: TRBV5-5; size: -; DNA: TGTGCCAGCAGCCTCATGGGGACAGGGGTACCCTACGAGCAGTACTTC; CDR3: CASSLMGTGVPYEQYF
D: -; J: TRBJ2-3; V: TRBV6-1; size: few; DNA: TGTGCCAGCAGGAGCACAGATACGCAGTATTTT; CDR3: CASRSTDTQYF
D: -; J: TRBJ1-2; V: TRBV6-6; size: -; DNA: TGTGCCAGCAGAGGAAGACGGGCTGTGGGCTACACCTTC; CDR3: CASRGRRAVGYTF
D: -; J: TRBJ2-2; V: TRBV19; size: -; DNA: TGTGCCAGTACCCGACGGAACGACCCCGGGGAGCTGTTTTTT; CDR3: CASTRRNDPGELFF
D: -; J: TRBJ2-7; V: TRBV21-1; size: -; DNA: TGTGCCAGCAGCTCTAAGCCAGGGGACTACGAGCAGTACTTC; CDR3: CASSSKPGDYEQYF
D: -; J: TRBJ1-4; V: TRBV5-4; size: -; DNA: TGTGCCAGCAGCGCGGGATCCGGAATGGGTAATGAAAAACTGTTTTTT; CDR3: CASSAGSGMGNEKLFF
D: -; J: TRBJ1-2; V: TRBV2; size: -; DNA: TGTGCCAGCAGTGTCAAACGCCTCTATGGCTACACCTTC; CDR3: CASSVKRLYGYTF
D: TRBD2; J: TRBJ2-3; V: TRBV11-1; size: few; DNA: TGTGCCAGCAGTTTCCAGAGCGGGAGGGCCGGTACGCAGTATTTT; CDR3: CASSFQSGRAGTQYF
D: -; J: TRBJ2-7; V: TRBV5-1; size: -; DNA: TGCGCCAGCAGCTTGGGGGAGGCCCTGGAGCAGTACTTC; CDR3: CASSLGEALEQYF
D: TRBD1; J: TRBJ2-7; V: TRBV6-5; size: once; DNA: TGTGCCAGCAGTTCCTCCGGGACAGCTGCCTACGAGCAGTACTTC; CDR3: CASSSSGTAAYEQYF
D: -; J: TRBJ2-7; V: TRBV10-2; size: -; DNA: TGCGCCAGCAGTGAATATGGGCAGGGGAAAGACGAGCAGTACTTC; CDR3: CASSEYGQGKDEQYF
D: TRBD1; J: TRBJ1-4; V: TRBV25-1; size: few; DNA: TGTGCCAGCAGTACGGGACAGCTTTCAACTAATGAAAAACTGTTTTTT; CDR3: CASSTGQLSTNEKLFF
D: TRBD2; J: TRBJ2-3; V: TRBV9; size: -; DNA: TGTGCCAGCAGCGCCCCCCGCGAGCGGGAGTCGAGCACAGATACGCAGTATTTT; CDR3: CASSAPRERESSTDTQYF
D: -; J: TRBJ2-3; V: TRBV29-1; size: -; DNA: TGCAGCGTCGTCCTACAGGGAATAGATACGCAGTATTTT; CDR3: CSVVLQGIDTQYF
D: TRBD1; J: TRBJ1-6; V: TRBV30; size: -; DNA: TGTGCCTGGAGTGTAGGGACAGCCTCACCCCTCCACTTT; CDR3: CAWSVGTASPLHF
D: TRBD1; J: TRBJ2-7; V: TRBV2; size: -; DNA: TGTGCCAGCAGTGAGGGGCAGGGGGCGACTCATAACGAGCAGTACTTC; CDR3: CASSEGQGATHNEQYF
D: TRBD2; J: TRBJ2-7; V: TRBV27; size: -; DNA: TGTGCCAGCAGTTCCCTCGGGACTACCCCCTACGAGCAGTACTTC; CDR3: CASSSLGTTPYEQYF
D: TRBD1; J: TRBJ2-7; V: TRBV19; size: -; DNA: TGTGCCAGTAGTGCTACCCCGGGACAGGGACCTTTCAGGCAGTACTTC; CDR3: CASSATPGQGPFRQYF
D: -; J: TRBJ1-1; V: TRBV2; size: few; DNA: TGTGCCAGCTCGTTGGGGGACACTGAAGCTTTCTTT; CDR3: CASSLGDTEAFF
D: -; J: TRBJ1-2; V: TRBV7-9; size: -; DNA: TGTGCCAGCAGCTCGCAACGGACAGCCGGCTACACCTTC; CDR3: CASSSQRTAGYTF
D: TRBD2; J: TRBJ2-3; V: TRBV27; size: -; DNA: TGTGCCAGCAAAACTAAGCGGAGCGGGGGCACAGATACGCAGTATTTT; CDR3: CASKTKRSGGTDTQYF
D: -; J: TRBJ1-2; V: TRBV2; size: -; DNA: TGTGCCAGCACACAACAGGGCCCAGTCTATGGCTACACCTTC; CDR3: CASTQQGPVYGYTF
D: TRBD1; J: TRBJ1-2; V: TRBV5-1; size: -; DNA: TGCGCCAGCAGCTCCGGGACAGGGGACTATGGCTACACCTTC; CDR3: CASSSGTGDYGYTF
D: -; J: TRBJ1-3; V: TRBV6-1; size: -; DNA: TGTGCCAGCAGTGTAAACAGGGAGGGGAACACCATATATTTT; CDR3: CASSVNREGNTIYF
D: -; J: TRBJ2-7; V: TRBV7-2; size: once; DNA: TGTGCCAGCAGCTCGCCCAGAGAGCACAGGTCGGGGTACGAGCAGTACTTC; CDR3: CASSSPREHRSGYEQYF
D: TRBD2; J: TRBJ2-3; V: TRBV27; size: -; DNA: TGTGCCAGCAGACCTTTAGCGGGAGTAGCGGGCACAGATACGCAGTATTTT; CDR3: CASRPLAGVAGTDTQYF
D: -; J: TRBJ2-7; V: TRBV5-6; size: -; DNA: TGTGCCAGCAGCTTGAGGGGCGAGCAGTACTTC; CDR3: CASSLRGEQYF
D: TRBD1; J: TRBJ1-5; V: TRBV28; size: -; DNA: TGTGCCAGCAGCCACAAGGGACAGGGACGTCAGCCCCAGCATTTT; CDR3: CASSHKGQGRQPQHF
D: -; J: TRBJ1-1; V: TRBV18; size: once; DNA: TGTGCCAGCTCACCACTTGGAGTACACCTTGATTTGAACACTGAAGCTTTCTTT; CDR3: CASSPLGVHLDLNTEAFF
D: TRBD1; J: TRBJ1-2; V: TRBV15; size: -; DNA: TGTGCCACCAGCAGAGCTCGGACAGGGCAGGGCTACACCTTC; CDR3: CATSRARTGQGYTF
D: TRBD1; J: TRBJ2-2; V: TRBV7-9; size: -; DNA: TGTGCCAGCAGCCCCGCCGAGGGGACAGAACACACCGGGGAGCTGTTTTTT; CDR3: CASSPAEGTEHTGELFF
D: -; J: TRBJ2-7; V: TRBV6-1; size: once; DNA: TGTGCCAGCAGCCGGTCAGGTGCCTACGAGCAGTACTTC; CDR3: CASSRSGAYEQYF
D: TRBD2; J: TRBJ2-5; V: TRBV18; size: -; DNA: TGTGCCAGCTCCCTCCCGGGACTAGCGGGGCCTTATTCGACCCAGTACTTC; CDR3: CASSLPGLAGPYSTQYF